This TCR beta chain originates from a study of shared clonotypes between healthy human individuals. General study results and limits: At large depth, rarefaction still showed sorted-subset sequencing to be incomplete. In general, naive subsets displayed greater estimated richness than memory subsets did. Naive CD4 clonotypes were shared across a few donors at about 5%.

Germline lookup yields CDR1 SGDLS and CDR2 YYNGEE. The CDR3 totals 15 residues. V shed 0 bases and J shed 4 bases, with 10 bases lying between them. Each sorted subset replicate got 200 ng genomic DNA, 30,000 or so genomes. Profiling relied on immunoSEQ multiplex PCR, and the TCRdb table lists in-frame clones only, not all of them. The sample lists some 1.5 million clones, roughly 98% occurring once. Note on this clone: Its matching antigen is unknown.

The sequence derives from a man aged 25-45 years in good health. The rearrangement links TRBV9 to TRBJ2-2; D is ambiguous. The sample was naive CD4+ T cells sorted from blood. Sample subset: CD45RA+ positively selected. This CDR3 is CASSVEPASTGELFF. The DNA for the CDR3 is TGTGCCAGCAGCGTAGAACCCGCGAGCACCGGGGAGCTGTTTTTT.